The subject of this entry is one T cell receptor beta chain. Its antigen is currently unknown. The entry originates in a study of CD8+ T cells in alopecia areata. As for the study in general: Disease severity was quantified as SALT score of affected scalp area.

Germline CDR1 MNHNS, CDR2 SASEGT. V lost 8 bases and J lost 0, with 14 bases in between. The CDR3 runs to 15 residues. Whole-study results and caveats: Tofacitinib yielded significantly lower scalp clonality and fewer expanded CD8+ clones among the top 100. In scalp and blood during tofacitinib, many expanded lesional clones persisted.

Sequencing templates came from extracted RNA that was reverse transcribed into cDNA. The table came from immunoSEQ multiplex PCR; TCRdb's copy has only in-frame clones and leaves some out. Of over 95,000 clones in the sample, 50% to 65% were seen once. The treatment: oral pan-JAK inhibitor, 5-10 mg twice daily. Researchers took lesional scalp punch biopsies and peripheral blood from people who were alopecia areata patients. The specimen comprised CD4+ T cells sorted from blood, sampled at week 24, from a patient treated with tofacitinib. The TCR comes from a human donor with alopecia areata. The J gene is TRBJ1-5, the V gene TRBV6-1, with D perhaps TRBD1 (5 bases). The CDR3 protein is CASVGRWYSNQPQHF. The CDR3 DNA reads TGTGCCAGCGTGGGACGGTGGTATAGCAATCAGCCCCAGCATTTT.